This T cell receptor (beta chain) was sequenced in a study of T cell responses to AZD1222 COVID-19 vaccine. The table came from immunoSEQ multiplex PCR; TCRdb's copy has only in-frame clones and leaves some out. The table records more than 75,000 clones, 85% to 90% of them present only once. Concerning this clone: The antigen is undetermined.

Recipients boosted at about 4 weeks or about 12 weeks are pooled. V was pared by 2 bases and J by 3 bases, with 9 bases between. The germline V gene encodes CDR1 KGHDR and CDR2 SFDVKD. CDR3 size: 14 residues. Findings and caveats of the study: There were mostly white British donors and more females than males, and clonal diversity was possibly underestimated. Reportedly, nearly half of unique spike TCRs recognized epitopes outside B.1.351/B.1.1.7 mutations.

The sequence was obtained from an adult who received the AZD1222 COVID-19 vaccine. V and J are TRBV24-1 and TRBJ1-2; D ambiguous. This sample comprised peripheral blood, obtained 28 days after the second AZD1222 dose. The CDR3 coding sequence is TGTGCCACCAGTGATTCACAAAACTACTATGGCTACACCTTC. This translates into CATSDSQNYYGYTF.